These 3 T cell receptor beta chains share one sample of origin, sequenced in a study of human T cells and chemical hapten exposure (dated by TCRdb to the early 2020s). The library relied on RACE. Data came from a NextSeq 500. The public reads were quality trimmed at Q25 with fastp and then assembled into clones with MiXCR by TCRdb, keeping productive beta chains. Each CDR3 protein appears once, grouped with its most common genes and DNA. Here the sample has 150,000 to 200,000 distinct CDR3 sequences; around 13% occur a single time. Together, the top ten hold less than 2% of the sample. The time point label, as the study defines it: patch test 1, 2 weeks after DPC sensitization. Read against the paper, the sample's treatment or condition label means: therapeutic diphenylcyclopropenone sensitization with weekly scalp DPC. Source: whole blood, taken in connection with sensitization to the hapten diphenylcyclopropenone (DPC). These receptors were collected from a woman in her twenties or thirties with alopecia areata. Some clones in this sample may be carry-over from other donors' samples.

The rearrangement links TRBV20-1 to TRBJ2-3; 9 positions match TRBD2. V lost 1 base to trimming and J lost 7 bases; unmatched junction nucleotides: 9. CDR1 is DFQATT, CDR2 SNEGSKA, per germline (reference sequence). The CDR3 loop spans 15 amino acids. CDR3 bases: TGCAGTGCTAGAGGGCCAGCGGGAGGTCTAAATACGCAGTATTTT. This codes for CSARGPAGGLNTQYF.

V gene TRBV6-2 or TRBV6-3 combines with J gene TRBJ1-4; possibly TRBD1 for D (5 bases). CDR3 length: 14 residues. Trimming shortened V by 7 bases and J by 5 bases, and 14 bases separated the two germline ends. The germline gives CDR1 MNHEY, CDR2 SVGEGT. The CDR3 nucleotides are TGTGCCAGCACGGGGCGTGTGGTCAATGAAAAACTGTTTTTT. This sequence encodes CASTGRVVNEKLFF.

The J gene is TRBJ2-1, the V gene TRBV5-6; TRBD1 aligns across 9 bases. Germline values: CDR1 SGHDT, CDR2 YYEEEE. Trimming removed 0 bases from V and 3 bases from J; junction bases left unmatched: 4. This CDR3 contains 16 residues. The CDR3 coding sequence is TGTGCCAGCAGCTTGGGACGACAGGGGGACTACAATGAGCAGTTCTTC. Amino acids: CASSLGRQGDYNEQFF.